These T cell receptor beta chains were read from a single sample in a study of T-cell reconstitution after alpha-beta-depleted transplantation in children. One entry per CDR3 protein results from TCRdb running MiXCR on the PCR reads. The top ten clones hold approximately 3% of a sample with some 500,000 distinct CDR3 sequences, about a sixth of them seen once. The source material was PBMCs from the stem cell graft donor, sampled from the stem cell graft. These receptors originate from a human donor who donated a stem cell graft to a child with acute lymphoblastic leukemia. The CDR3 runs from the conserved cysteine through the conserved F or W. Fields, in order: J gene, CDR3 length, V gene, clone size, D gene, CDR3 protein, CDR3 DNA. The D gene is left open where the match is weak. Only some rows state a clone size, as once, few, many or a class for expanded clones.

j_gene: TRBJ2-4
len: 15
v_gene: TRBV12-3/TRBV12-4
abundance: .
d_gene: TRBD2
CDR3aa: CASSFGGTSSNIQYF
CDR3nt: TGTGCCAGCAGTTTCGGGGGGACTAGCTCGAACATTCAGTACTTC

j_gene: TRBJ2-6
len: 11
v_gene: TRBV9
abundance: .
d_gene: .
CDR3aa: CASRGFNVLTF
CDR3nt: TGTGCCAGCAGGGGGTTCAACGTCCTGACTTTC

j_gene: TRBJ1-2
len: 14
v_gene: TRBV20-1
abundance: .
d_gene: .
CDR3aa: CSAPGRGAIYGYTF
CDR3nt: TGCAGTGCCCCGGGACGGGGCGCAATCTATGGCTACACCTTC

j_gene: TRBJ2-4
len: 13
v_gene: TRBV6-4
abundance: few
d_gene: .
CDR3aa: CASSDRAKNIQYF
CDR3nt: TGTGCCAGCAGTGACAGGGCCAAAAACATTCAGTACTTC

j_gene: TRBJ2-3
len: 16
v_gene: TRBV27
abundance: few
d_gene: TRBD2
CDR3aa: CASSLPGLAGTDTQYF
CDR3nt: TGTGCCAGCAGTTTGCCGGGACTAGCGGGGACAGATACGCAGTATTTT

j_gene: TRBJ2-2
len: 17
v_gene: TRBV4-1
abundance: .
d_gene: .
CDR3aa: CASSQSRVSRGTGELFF
CDR3nt: TGCGCCAGCAGCCAAAGTCGGGTCTCAAGGGGGACCGGGGAGCTGTTTTTT

j_gene: TRBJ1-1
len: 18
v_gene: TRBV10-2
abundance: once
d_gene: .
CDR3aa: CASSEPRQVPSRYTEAFF
CDR3nt: TGCGCCAGCAGTGAGCCCCGACAGGTCCCTTCACGGTACACTGAAGCTTTCTTT

j_gene: TRBJ1-3
len: 11
v_gene: TRBV20-1
abundance: .
d_gene: .
CDR3aa: CSADRGNTIYF
CDR3nt: TGCAGTGCGGATCGTGGAAACACCATATATTTT

j_gene: TRBJ2-2
len: 17
v_gene: TRBV24-1
abundance: .
d_gene: TRBD2
CDR3aa: CATSDYRAGGRTGELFF
CDR3nt: TGTGCCACCAGTGATTACCGAGCGGGAGGTCGAACCGGGGAGCTGTTTTTT

j_gene: TRBJ1-5
len: 15
v_gene: TRBV4-1
abundance: few
d_gene: .
CDR3aa: CASSQGRALNQPQHF
CDR3nt: TGCGCCAGCAGCCAAGGCAGGGCCCTTAATCAGCCCCAGCATTTT

j_gene: TRBJ1-2
len: 11
v_gene: TRBV29-1
abundance: few
d_gene: .
CDR3aa: CSAIFGGGYTF
CDR3nt: TGCAGCGCCATCTTCGGGGGTGGCTACACCTTC

j_gene: TRBJ2-7
len: 13
v_gene: TRBV5-1
abundance: .
d_gene: .
CDR3aa: CASSLYIPYEQYF
CDR3nt: TGCGCCAGCAGCTTGTACATCCCCTACGAGCAGTACTTC

j_gene: TRBJ2-3
len: 18
v_gene: TRBV5-1
abundance: .
d_gene: TRBD1
CDR3aa: CASSPIGGQGIPTDTQYF
CDR3nt: TGCGCCAGCAGCCCTATAGGAGGACAGGGTATTCCCACAGATACGCAGTATTTT

j_gene: TRBJ1-5
len: 14
v_gene: TRBV5-1
abundance: few
d_gene: .
CDR3aa: CASSSEGGNQPQHF
CDR3nt: TGCGCCAGCAGCTCCGAGGGTGGCAATCAGCCCCAGCATTTT

j_gene: TRBJ1-6
len: 13
v_gene: TRBV5-1
abundance: few
d_gene: .
CDR3aa: CASSGGSNSPLHF
CDR3nt: TGCGCCAGCAGCGGGGGGTCTAATTCACCCCTCCACTTT

j_gene: TRBJ2-5
len: 13
v_gene: TRBV30
abundance: .
d_gene: .
CDR3aa: CAWSGITRETQYF
CDR3nt: TGTGCCTGGAGTGGGATAACTAGGGAGACCCAGTACTTC

j_gene: TRBJ2-3
len: 18
v_gene: TRBV7-3
abundance: few
d_gene: .
CDR3aa: CASSLRGFGALHTDTQYF
CDR3nt: TGTGCCAGCAGCTTAAGGGGGTTTGGGGCGCTTCATACAGATACGCAGTATTTT

j_gene: TRBJ2-7
len: 15
v_gene: TRBV5-1
abundance: .
d_gene: TRBD1
CDR3aa: CASSLGGQGAYEQYF
CDR3nt: TGTGCCAGCAGCTTAGGGGGACAGGGGGCGTACGAGCAGTACTTC

j_gene: TRBJ2-3
len: 14
v_gene: TRBV7-2
abundance: few
d_gene: TRBD2
CDR3aa: CASRHGGKTDTQYF
CDR3nt: TGTGCCAGCCGACACGGGGGGAAGACAGATACGCAGTATTTT

j_gene: TRBJ1-5
len: 20
v_gene: TRBV24-1
abundance: .
d_gene: .
CDR3aa: CATSEGKGQLGILSNQPQHF
CDR3nt: TGTGCCACCAGTGAGGGCAAAGGACAGTTGGGAATATTAAGCAATCAGCCCCAGCATTTT

j_gene: TRBJ2-7
len: 13
v_gene: TRBV6-6
abundance: .
d_gene: TRBD1
CDR3aa: CASWTGDSYEQYF
CDR3nt: TGTGCCAGCTGGACAGGGGACAGCTACGAGCAGTACTTC

j_gene: TRBJ1-1
len: 15
v_gene: TRBV27
abundance: few
d_gene: .
CDR3aa: CASSLSSPRHTEAFF
CDR3nt: TGTGCCAGCAGTTTATCCTCCCCCAGGCACACTGAAGCTTTCTTT

j_gene: TRBJ1-2
len: 14
v_gene: TRBV29-1
abundance: .
d_gene: .
CDR3aa: CSVAVNRPGYGYTF
CDR3nt: TGCAGCGTTGCTGTGAACAGGCCCGGCTATGGCTACACCTTC

j_gene: TRBJ2-1
len: 17
v_gene: TRBV7-2
abundance: few
d_gene: TRBD2
CDR3aa: CASSLAWLAGRGNEQFF
CDR3nt: TGTGCCAGCAGCTTAGCGTGGCTAGCGGGCCGGGGGAATGAGCAGTTCTTC

j_gene: TRBJ2-7
len: 15
v_gene: TRBV12-3/TRBV12-4
abundance: few
d_gene: TRBD2
CDR3aa: CASSESSGGPYEQYF
CDR3nt: TGTGCCAGCAGTGAGTCGAGCGGGGGGCCCTACGAGCAGTACTTC

j_gene: TRBJ2-2
len: 13
v_gene: TRBV18
abundance: few
d_gene: .
CDR3aa: CASSPPSNGELFF
CDR3nt: TGTGCCAGCTCACCACCCTCTAATGGGGAGCTGTTTTTT

j_gene: TRBJ2-7
len: 16
v_gene: TRBV10-3
abundance: few
d_gene: .
CDR3aa: CAISDVPGGTRYEQYF
CDR3nt: TGTGCCATCAGTGACGTCCCCGGCGGGACAAGATACGAGCAGTACTTC

j_gene: TRBJ2-1
len: 16
v_gene: TRBV5-5
abundance: few
d_gene: TRBD2
CDR3aa: CASSLVPSGRGSEQFF
CDR3nt: TGTGCCAGCAGCTTGGTGCCTAGCGGGAGGGGGAGCGAGCAGTTCTTC

j_gene: TRBJ2-1
len: 15
v_gene: TRBV19
abundance: many
d_gene: TRBD2
CDR3aa: CASSIGSSGGNEQFF
CDR3nt: TGTGCCAGTAGTATCGGGTCTAGCGGCGGCAATGAGCAGTTCTTC

j_gene: TRBJ1-5
len: 15
v_gene: TRBV4-1
abundance: few
d_gene: .
CDR3aa: CASSQGNTGYQPQHF
CDR3nt: TGCGCCAGCAGCCAAGGCAACACAGGGTATCAGCCCCAGCATTTT

j_gene: TRBJ2-1
len: 13
v_gene: TRBV29-1
abundance: few
d_gene: .
CDR3aa: CSVEGRANNEQFF
CDR3nt: TGCAGCGTCGAGGGCAGGGCCAACAATGAGCAGTTCTTC

j_gene: TRBJ1-2
len: 13
v_gene: TRBV6-5
abundance: .
d_gene: .
CDR3aa: CASSYPGWNGYTF
CDR3nt: TGTGCCAGCAGTTATCCAGGGTGGAATGGCTACACCTTC

j_gene: TRBJ2-1
len: 14
v_gene: TRBV20-1
abundance: .
d_gene: .
CDR3aa: CSASGQRGYNEQFF
CDR3nt: TGCAGTGCTAGCGGACAGAGGGGCTACAATGAGCAGTTCTTC

j_gene: TRBJ1-1
len: 13
v_gene: TRBV15
abundance: few
d_gene: .
CDR3aa: CATSRDLNTEAFF
CDR3nt: TGTGCCACCAGCAGAGATTTGAACACTGAAGCTTTCTTT

j_gene: TRBJ2-1
len: 13
v_gene: TRBV27
abundance: few
d_gene: TRBD1
CDR3aa: CASSGDRGNEQFF
CDR3nt: TGTGCCAGCAGTGGGGACAGGGGCAATGAGCAGTTCTTC

j_gene: TRBJ2-2
len: 14
v_gene: TRBV7-3
abundance: .
d_gene: .
CDR3aa: CASSSQGRTGELFF
CDR3nt: TGTGCCAGCAGCTCCCAGGGACGCACCGGGGAGCTGTTTTTT

j_gene: TRBJ2-5
len: 13
v_gene: TRBV14
abundance: .
d_gene: .
CDR3aa: CASRLQGTETQYF
CDR3nt: TGTGCCAGCAGACTACAGGGTACAGAGACCCAGTACTTC

j_gene: TRBJ1-2
len: 15
v_gene: TRBV4-1
abundance: few
d_gene: .
CDR3aa: CASSLQGEWDYGYTF
CDR3nt: TGCGCCAGCAGCTTACAGGGAGAATGGGACTATGGCTACACCTTC

j_gene: TRBJ1-5
len: 13
v_gene: TRBV20-1
abundance: .
d_gene: TRBD1
CDR3aa: CSARVQGDQPQHF
CDR3nt: TGCAGTGCTAGAGTGCAGGGGGATCAGCCCCAGCATTTT

j_gene: TRBJ1-2
len: 12
v_gene: TRBV30
abundance: few
d_gene: .
CDR3aa: CASGWSNYGYTF
CDR3nt: TGTGCTTCAGGGTGGTCTAACTATGGCTACACCTTC

j_gene: TRBJ2-7
len: 14
v_gene: TRBV27
abundance: few
d_gene: .
CDR3aa: CASTSSDLIYEQYF
CDR3nt: TGTGCCAGCACCTCTAGCGATTTAATCTACGAGCAGTACTTC

j_gene: TRBJ2-4
len: 15
v_gene: TRBV6-2/TRBV6-3
abundance: few
d_gene: .
CDR3aa: CASSPNPTVWNIQYF
CDR3nt: TGTGCCAGCAGCCCCAACCCGACAGTGTGGAACATTCAGTACTTC

j_gene: TRBJ2-3
len: 14
v_gene: TRBV27
abundance: .
d_gene: .
CDR3aa: CASSEQAPGDTQYF
CDR3nt: TGTGCCAGCAGTGAACAGGCCCCCGGAGATACGCAGTATTTT

j_gene: TRBJ2-7
len: 16
v_gene: TRBV7-9
abundance: few
d_gene: TRBD2
CDR3aa: CASSLASPSGTDEQYF
CDR3nt: TGTGCCAGCAGCTTAGCGAGCCCTAGCGGGACTGATGAGCAGTACTTC

j_gene: TRBJ2-7
len: 15
v_gene: TRBV12-3/TRBV12-4
abundance: .
d_gene: TRBD1
CDR3aa: CASSTYGTGKYEQYF
CDR3nt: TGTGCCAGCAGCACCTACGGGACAGGGAAATACGAGCAGTACTTC

j_gene: TRBJ2-5
len: 16
v_gene: TRBV5-1
abundance: few
d_gene: .
CDR3aa: CASSRDHGPARETQYF
CDR3nt: TGCGCCAGCAGCCGCGACCACGGACCGGCGAGGGAGACCCAGTACTTC

j_gene: TRBJ1-1
len: 16
v_gene: TRBV29-1
abundance: few
d_gene: TRBD1
CDR3aa: CSVRLRGRGRNTEAFF
CDR3nt: TGCAGCGTCCGGCTCAGGGGGAGGGGACGAAACACTGAAGCTTTCTTT

j_gene: TRBJ2-1
len: 12
v_gene: TRBV29-1
abundance: few
d_gene: .
CDR3aa: CSVDRGHGEQFF
CDR3nt: TGCAGCGTTGACCGGGGCCACGGTGAGCAGTTCTTC

j_gene: TRBJ2-5
len: 14
v_gene: TRBV14
abundance: .
d_gene: .
CDR3aa: CASSQGTTQETQYF
CDR3nt: TGTGCCAGCAGCCAAGGGACAACGCAAGAGACCCAGTACTTC

j_gene: TRBJ2-3
len: 15
v_gene: TRBV7-3
abundance: .
d_gene: TRBD1
CDR3aa: CASSFGTGVTDTQYF
CDR3nt: TGTGCCAGCAGCTTTGGGACAGGGGTCACAGATACGCAGTATTTT

j_gene: TRBJ2-3
len: 19
v_gene: TRBV5-1
abundance: .
d_gene: TRBD2
CDR3aa: CASSLVPSGGREGQDTQYF
CDR3nt: TGCGCCAGCAGCTTGGTCCCCTCCGGTGGGCGGGAGGGCCAAGATACGCAGTATTTT

j_gene: TRBJ2-7
len: 17
v_gene: TRBV2
abundance: few
d_gene: TRBD1
CDR3aa: CASSEEGQGPLVYEQYF
CDR3nt: TGTGCCAGCAGTGAGGAAGGACAGGGGCCCCTCGTCTACGAGCAGTACTTC

j_gene: TRBJ1-1
len: 14
v_gene: TRBV5-1
abundance: .
d_gene: TRBD1
CDR3aa: CASSRQGAHTEAFF
CDR3nt: TGCGCCAGCAGCCGACAGGGGGCTCACACTGAAGCTTTCTTT